The present TCR beta chain was sequenced within a study of blood T cell repertoires in COVID-19. Some clones are missing from TCRdb's copy, which holds only in-frame ones; the method was immunoSEQ multiplex PCR. The sample records about 220,000 clones, approximately 81% being singletons. This clone was picked up one time. The TCR was taken from an older woman who had recovered from COVID-19. Input material: peripheral blood.

The CDR3 DNA reads as TGTGCCAGCAGTTTGCCGGCAGGGAGGGCCGGGGAGCTGTTTTTT. Protein product: CASSLPAGRAGELFF. V is TRBV28 and J is TRBJ2-2; 7 bases map to TRBD2. Germline CDR1 and CDR2: MDHEN and SYDVKM. V was pared by 3 bases and J by 6 bases, with 7 bases of the junction left unmatched. This CDR3 region has 15 residues.